These 26 T cell receptor beta chains were all obtained from the same sample, sequenced in a study of blood T cell repertoires in COVID-19. Sequenced by immunoSEQ multiplex PCR; TCRdb stores in-frame clones only, minus some. In the table there are about 170,000 clones, 86% of which are singletons. Sequenced input: peripheral blood. All receptors come from a man in his 70s with acute or convalescent COVID-19.

This chain joins TRBV5-1 and TRBJ1-3; no clear D. V lost 3 bases to trimming and J lost 0 bases, with 13 bases between them. The CDR3 has 16 residues. The germline gives CDR1 SGHRS, CDR2 YFSETQ. The CDR3 nucleotides are TGCGCCAGCAGCTCTACCCTCGGGAGCTCTGGAAACACCATATATTTT. Translation gives CASSSTLGSSGNTIYF.

The rearrangement uses TRBV5-1 and TRBJ2-5; TRBD1 matches at 10 bases. CDR1 SGHRS and CDR2 YFSETQ come from the germline V gene. Trimming took 4 bases from V and 4 from J; bases not matched to a gene: 10. The CDR3 spans 16 residues. CDR3 in DNA: TGCGCCAGCAGCCCCCGGACAGGGGGGTTTCCAGAGACCCAGTACTTC. Translated: CASSPRTGGFPETQYF.

The chain uses TRBV5-8 and TRBJ1-2; 9 bases are shared with TRBD1. Germline assignment: CDR1 SGHTS and CDR2 YDEGEE. Trimming at V came to 0 bases and at J to 6 bases, leaving 6 bases not matched to a gene. This CDR3 has 15 amino acids. CDR3 amino acids: CASSLGGQGINGYTF. Written as DNA, the CDR3 is TGTGCCAGCAGCTTGGGGGGACAGGGAATAAATGGCTACACCTTC. Drawing the rest from reference TRBV5-8 and TRBJ1-2, the complete variable domain is EAGVTQSPTHLIKTRGQQATLRCSPISGHTSVYWYQQALGLGLQFLLWYDEGEERNRGNFPPRFSGRQFPNYSSELNVNALELEDSALYLCASSLGGQGINGYTFGSGTRLTVV.

The chain couples TRBV4-3 to TRBJ2-1; 7 nucleotides agree with TRBD1. Germline CDR1 reads LGHNA; CDR2 reads YSLEER. With 0 bases clipped from V and 4 bases from J, the junction kept 6 bases outside the gene matches. The CDR3 runs to 16 residues. This chain's CDR3 is CASSQEPGTVYNEQFF. In DNA form, the CDR3 reads TGCGCCAGCAGCCAAGAGCCCGGGACAGTGTACAATGAGCAGTTCTTC.

The chain couples TRBV3-1 (or the pseudogene TRBV3-2) to TRBJ2-7; TRBD2 might be the D (5 bases). Trimming shortened V by 5 bases and J by 6 bases, and 17 bases separated the two germline ends. Germline-derived CDR1 and CDR2 are LGHDT and YNNKEL (reference sequence). CDR3 length equals 14 residues. The CDR3 region is CASSYLGAASEQYF. The CDR3 DNA is TGTGCCAGCAGCTACCTAGGAGCGGCTTCCGAGCAGTACTTC.

V is TRBV30 and J is TRBJ1-2; 12 bases match TRBD1. V lost 2 bases and J lost 3; bases outside the gene matches: 7. From germline, CDR1 is GTSNPN and CDR2 SVGIG (reference sequence). This CDR3 has 16 amino acids. The CDR3 loop is CAWSPGDRGLHYGYTF. In DNA, the CDR3 is TGTGCCTGGAGTCCAGGGGACAGGGGGCTTCACTATGGCTACACCTTC.

The chain recombines TRBV7-2 with TRBJ2-3, with 8 bases that match TRBD2. V lost 4 bases to trimming and J lost 2 bases; unmatched junction nucleotides: 8. CDR1 is SGHTA, CDR2 FQGNSA, per germline. This CDR3 is 16 amino acids long. The CDR3 reads CASSWTGLAVTDTQYF. As DNA, the CDR3 is TGTGCCAGCAGCTGGACCGGACTAGCTGTCACAGATACGCAGTATTTT.

This rearrangement joins TRBV20-1 to TRBJ2-3, with D unclear. The CDR3 consists of 10 residues. V lost 6 bases, J lost 3 bases, and 4 bases lay in between. Germline CDR1 and CDR2: DFQATT and SNEGSKA (reference sequence). The DNA for the CDR3 is TGCAGTGCCAGGACAGATACGCAGTATTTT. Its protein product is CSARTDTQYF.

The V gene is TRBV5-1, the J gene TRBJ1-4; 9 nucleotides align to TRBD1. This CDR3 has 16 amino acids. With 4 bases clipped from V and 8 bases from J, the junction kept 12 bases outside the gene matches. The germline V gene has CDR1 SGHRS and CDR2 YFSETQ. CDR3 amino acids: CASSPFTQGAREKLFF. CDR3 DNA sequence: TGCGCCAGCAGCCCGTTCACACAGGGGGCGAGGGAAAAACTGTTTTTT.

The CDR3 nucleotides read TGTGCCACCAGCAGAGATGTAGCGCCCTACAATGAGCAGTTCTTC. Translation gives CATSRDVAPYNEQFF. The rearrangement links TRBV15 to TRBJ2-1; the D gene is possibly TRBD2 (5 bases). Germline lookup yields CDR1 LNHNV and CDR2 YYDKDF (reference sequence). This CDR3 spans 15 amino acids. Trimming cost V 0 bases and J 2 bases, with 8 bases left between them.

The genes are TRBV5-1 and TRBJ2-6, with D possibly matching TRBD1 (5 bases). Trimming left V 7 bases short and J 0 bases short, with 8 bases between. Germline V gene sequence: CDR1 SGHRS, CDR2 YFSETQ. CDR3 length: 14 residues. The CDR3 DNA sequence: TGCGCCAGCGGCGACAGCTCTGGGGCCAACGTCCTGACTTTC. Amino acids: CASGDSSGANVLTF.

V usage is TRBV28 and J usage is TRBJ2-7; 9 bases line up with TRBD1. The CDR3 is 15 amino acids. From germline, CDR1 is MDHEN and CDR2 SYDVKM. The junction had 6 bases not matched to a gene; V was cut back by 6 bases and J by 0 bases. DNA of the CDR3: TGTGCCAGCAGGACCGGGACAGGGTTCTCCTACGAGCAGTACTTC. Its protein product is CASRTGTGFSYEQYF.

This clone was observed once. J is TRBJ2-3 and V is TRBV27; 9 bases are shared with TRBD1. CDR3 size: 14 residues. CDR1 is MNHEY, CDR2 SMNVEV, per germline (reference sequence). Unmatched junction bases numbered 5, after V lost 5 bases and J lost 5 bases. CDR3 sequence (DNA): TGTGCCAGCAGTAACAGGGGGCTTAAAGATACGCAGTATTTT. This translates into CASSNRGLKDTQYF.

The chain carries TRBV7-2 and TRBJ2-3; 14 nucleotides align to TRBD2. The CDR3 spans 19 residues. J was trimmed by 8 bases and V by 4 bases; bases with no gene match: 17. CDR1 is SGHTA and CDR2 is FQGNSA in the germline V gene. The CDR3 DNA follows: TGTGCCAGCAGCTCTACGCGAGGGACTAGCGGGGGCCTCCCTGGTACGCAGTATTTT. Translated, it gives CASSSTRGTSGGLPGTQYF.

This chain connects TRBV7-9 to TRBJ1-4; D unresolved. The germline gives CDR1 SEHNR, CDR2 FQNEAQ (reference sequence). V was clipped by 7 bases and J by 7 bases, with 13 bases between them. The CDR3 is 13 amino acids. The CDR3 sequence: CASNLPGFEKLFF. The CDR3 DNA reads as TGTGCCAGCAACCTCCCCGGTTTTGAAAAACTGTTTTTT.

The chain employs TRBV2 and TRBJ1-5; 8 bases line up with TRBD1. This CDR3 spans 14 amino acids. The V gene's germline CDR1 is SNHLY and CDR2 FYNNEI. Trimming took 7 bases from V and 4 from J; bases not matched to a gene: 6. The CDR3 coding sequence is TGTGCCAGCACAATCGGGACAGGTAATCAGCCCCAGCATTTT. Residues: CASTIGTGNQPQHF.

The V call is TRBV5-6, the J call TRBJ1-1; D is perhaps TRBD1 (6 bases). The germline gives CDR1 SGHDT, CDR2 YYEEEE. V lost 4 bases, J lost 2 bases, and 9 bases lay in between. This CDR3 has 13 amino acids. CDR3 sequence: CASSSGTNTEAFF. CDR3 DNA: TGTGCCAGCAGCAGCGGGACAAACACTGAAGCTTTCTTT.

This clone appeared once. The rearrangement uses TRBV18 and TRBJ1-4, with D perhaps TRBD1 (5 bases). Germline loops: CDR1 KGHSH, CDR2 LQKENI. The CDR3 has 15 residues. V was clipped by 0 bases and J by 7 bases, with 12 bases between them. The CDR3 sequence is CASSPPAGWGEKLFF. DNA for the CDR3: TGTGCCAGCTCACCACCGGCAGGGTGGGGTGAAAAACTGTTTTTT.

CDR3 sequence: CASSLESRRTGASGNTIYF. For the CDR3, the DNA is TGTGCCAGCAGCTTAGAAAGTAGAAGGACAGGGGCCTCTGGAAACACCATATATTTT. The chain has TRBV11-3 and TRBJ1-3, with 9 bases that match TRBD1. V shed 0 bases and J 0 bases; nucleotides not matched to a gene: 9. The CDR3 covers 19 residues. Germline V gene lookup returns CDR1 SGHNT and CDR2 YENEEA.

J is TRBJ1-1 and V is TRBV3-1 (or the pseudogene TRBV3-2); 8 bases line up with TRBD1. CDR1 LGHDT and CDR2 YNNKEL come from the germline V gene (reference sequence). The CDR3 covers 13 residues. The J segment lost 10 bases and the V segment lost 4 bases, leaving 8 bases of the junction unmatched. Written as DNA, the CDR3 is TGTGCCAGCAGCCCGTCGCAGGGGGCTCGAGCTTTCTTT. Its translation: CASSPSQGARAFF.

The rearrangement links TRBV6-5 to TRBJ1-1; TRBD1 matches at 9 bases. V gave up 4 bases and J gave up 5 bases; unmatched junction bases: 2. This CDR3 spans 13 amino acids. Germline assignment: CDR1 MNHEY and CDR2 SVGAGI. CDR3 sequence: CASSLGTGTEAFF. The CDR3 DNA is TGTGCCAGCAGTTTAGGGACAGGGACTGAAGCTTTCTTT.

V is TRBV3-1 (or the pseudogene TRBV3-2) and J is TRBJ2-5; a possible D gene is TRBD2 (5 bases). V lost 4 bases to trimming and J lost 7 bases, with 13 bases between them. Germline V lookup: CDR1 LGHDT, CDR2 YNNKEL (reference sequence). This CDR3 comprises 13 residues. In DNA form, the CDR3 reads TGTGCCAGCAGCCCCCCGGGGTATGGGACCCAGTACTTC. This sequence encodes CASSPPGYGTQYF.

The rearrangement uses TRBV28 and TRBJ1-1, with 8 bases that match TRBD1. J lost 10 bases, V lost 5 bases, and 6 bases had no gene match. The CDR3 extends over 12 amino acids. Germline values: CDR1 MDHEN, CDR2 SYDVKM. For the CDR3, the DNA is TGTGCCAGCAGTCGTCAGGGGGCGGGAGCTTTCTTT. This encodes CASSRQGAGAFF.

In this sample, this clone turned up a few times. The chain has TRBV9 and TRBJ1-1; the D gene is possibly TRBD1 (6 bases). The CDR3 has 13 amino acids. Germline V gene lookup returns CDR1 SGDLS and CDR2 YYNGEE. The V and J ends lost 0 bases and 3 bases respectively, with 6 bases between them. Written as DNA, the CDR3 is TGTGCCAGCAGCGTAGAGGGGGACACTGAAGCTTTCTTT. Protein product: CASSVEGDTEAFF. Supplemented by reference TRBV9 and TRBJ1-1, the full variable domain reads DSGVTQTPKHLITATGQRVTLRCSPRSGDLSVYWYQQSLDQGLQFLIQYYNGEERAKGNILERFSAQQFPDLHSELNLSSLELGDSALYFCASSVEGDTEAFFGQGTRLTVV.

CDR3 amino acids: CASSLLPGGDFTDTQYF. DNA for the CDR3: TGTGCCAGCAGCTTATTGCCCGGGGGGGATTTCACAGATACGCAGTATTTT. The chain is built from TRBV13 and TRBJ2-3; 8 bases line up with TRBD2. Trimming took 2 bases from V and 2 from J; bases not matched to a gene: 9. Germline V lookup: CDR1 PRHDT, CDR2 FYEKMQ (reference sequence). The CDR3 runs to 17 residues.

This clone was seen just once. The chain is built from TRBV5-1 and TRBJ2-2; 10 bases line up with TRBD2. Germline loops: CDR1 SGHRS, CDR2 YFSETQ. The length of the CDR3 is 17 residues. J lost 1 base, V lost 0 bases, and 3 bases had no gene match. CDR3 residues: CASSLGLAGGNTGELFF. CDR3 nucleotides: TGCGCCAGCAGCTTGGGACTAGCGGGTGGGAACACCGGGGAGCTGTTTTTT.